A single T cell receptor beta chain is shown here with its context. Its antigen is not yet known. Base qualities were left out, and no much larger clone turns up one base away. These data come from a study of shared clonotypes between healthy human individuals (dated by TCRdb to about 2020). The study in broad terms: The cohort included a few men and two women between 18 and 49 years of age. For each donor, three plates each were used for CD4 naive and CD4 memory, two plates were used for CD8 naive, and one plate was used for CD8 memory. Different laboratories and diverse techniques were used to prepare libraries and sequence TCR repertoires, to increase sequencing depth and limit assay-specific biases. Leukapheresis yielded between about 0.85 and 10 billion PBMCs per donor. To estimate repertoire size and how much clonotype sharing occurs between individuals, the study deeply sequenced the blood TCR repertoires of a handful of healthy adults.

The paper as a whole reports these results and caveats: Sampling was restricted to blood, and TCR repertoires in tissue are likely to differ from TCR repertoires in blood. The small number of donors limited the genetic and exposure-history diversity represented. Across a handful of donors, approximately 4.6% of naive CD4, 3% to 4% of naive CD8, 2.3% of memory CD4, and roughly 0.41% of memory CD8 clonotypes were shared. Pairwise subsampling led to the expectation that sequencing depth would affect the degree of clonotype sharing among donors. Incomplete sequencing was indicated by rarefaction of sorted-subset datasets, despite the large sequencing depth. Naive subsets generally had larger estimated clonotype richness than memory subsets. Compared with non-shared clonotypes, clonotypes shared by all four sorted-subset donors had higher generation probabilities.

CDR1 SGHVS and CDR2 FQNEAQ were looked up in the germline V gene. Cut back by 5 bases and 0 bases, the V and J ends lie 11 bases apart. The CDR3 runs 15 amino acids, cysteine and phenylalanine included. Only the CDR3 region is kept as DNA, spanning 45 bases read in frame from base 1. Using the deep immunoSEQ assay, TCR CDR3 regions were amplified from genomic DNA by multiplex PCR. Extracted genomic DNA from each cell subset was spread evenly across all wells of several immunoSEQ 96-well plates, with each plate serving as a replicate. For sorted subsets, each replicate PCR was loaded with 150 to 250 ng genomic DNA, equivalent to about 30,000 T cell genomes. Purified libraries were measured with a Qubit 3.0 fluorometer, size-checked on a Bioanalyzer 2100, and measured again with the KAPA Library Quantification kit. A separate single-read 150-cycle Illumina NextSeq 550 flow cell was used to sequence each immunoSEQ 96-well plate. The authors' analysis ran thus. Because the immunoSEQ output included only junctional sequences and no quality scores, the filtering could not be the same as the filtering used for full-length reads. Sequences were annotated with PyIR, a Python wrapper for IgBLAST v1.9, and V/J genes and CDR3 were assigned using IMGT germline references. Reads were removed for weak V/J assignments (E-value above 1e-6), missing CDR3, stop codons, out-of-frame junctions, or ambiguous translated residues. V3J clonotypes were defined by identical inferred V gene, J gene, and CDR3 amino acid sequence. Percentage overlap between repertoires was calculated by dividing the number of shared unique clonotypes by the size of the smaller repertoire. Repertoire richness was assessed with RTK rarefaction, the Chao1 estimator, and Recon v2.1 estimates of unobserved clonotypes. Generation probabilities for all TCRbeta clonotypes obtained by the gDNA method from a handful of donors were computed using OLGA. Here the immuneACCESS table is served through TCRdb, limited to in-frame sequences with V and J called. Missing clones are a known gap in these copies; in checked studies unresolved V genes cover under half, and the rest lacks a known reason. That table gives V, J and clone size, and the DNA gave D and trimming. In this sample the table shows some 1 million clones, about 75% of which occur a single time. Roughly 1.4% of the sample comes from the top ten.

Healthy HIV-negative adults with no recently reported acute infections or vaccinations were included as donors. Every donor was a Caucasian adult residing in Nashville, Tennessee, USA. CD4+ T cells were enriched by magnetic negative selection; naive cells were then positively selected on CD45RA, and the negative fraction formed the memory subset. After blood collection by leukapheresis, PBMCs were isolated using Ficoll-Histopaque density gradient centrifugation and then cryopreserved in the vapor phase of liquid nitrogen. Analytical flow cytometry was used to check the purity and quantity of every magnetically sorted T cell population. Genomic DNA was isolated from every sorted fraction and measured by UV absorbance on a Nanodrop 2000c.

Material: memory CD4+ T cells sorted from blood. This specimen's cell subset or site label, per the study, means: CD45RA-negative fraction. The origin of this receptor is a man aged 18 to 30 in good health. The rearranged segments are TRBV7-8 and TRBJ2-1; the D segment might be TRBD1 or TRBD2, since each matches 5 bases. Here the CDR3 is given as CASSPFGGSYNEQFF. DNA sequence: TGTGCCAGCAGCCCCTTTGGGGGCTCCTACAATGAGCAGTTCTTC. Full variable domain (CDR3 extended with the reference TRBV7-8 and TRBJ2-1 proteins): GAGVSQSPRYKVAKRGQDVALRCDPISGHVSLFWYQQALGQGPEFLTYFQNEAQLDKSGLPSDRFFAERPEGSVSTLKIQRTQQEDSAVYLCASSPFGGSYNEQFFGPGTRLTVL.